The 2 T cell receptor beta chains listed next were all sequenced from one sample in a study of regulatory T cells in long-lasting Graves disease. Sequencing libraries for TCR beta were prepared with iRepertoire HTBI primers and Arm-PCR of CDR3 regions. One entry per CDR3 protein results from TCRdb running MiXCR on the multiplex PCR reads. The sample carries roughly 490,000 distinct CDR3 sequences, about 20% recorded once. The time point here: persistent/refractory GD, antithyroid drugs over 5 years with positive TRAb. From PBMCs, RNA was extracted and then used to make the TCR library. Sequenced here: peripheral blood mononuclear cells (PBMCs), sampled when the disease was refractory, from a patient treated with antithyroid drugs. The receptors were sampled from a female donor with Graves disease.

This clonotype was counted between two and nine times. V is TRBV7-2 and J is TRBJ1-6, with D possibly being TRBD1 (6 bases). V was cut by 1 base and J by 5 bases, with 9 bases left in between. CDR3 length: 15 residues. CDR1 is SGHTA, CDR2 FQGNSA, per germline. The CDR3 reads CASSLDGGNNSPLHF. The CDR3 coding sequence is TGTGCCAGCAGCTTAGACGGGGGCAATAATTCACCCCTCCACTTT.

The table lists this clonotype with many counts. The rearrangement links TRBV12-3 or TRBV12-4 to TRBJ2-5, with TRBD1 as a possible D gene (6 bases). The ends were cut back, 4 bases at V and 2 bases at J, with 8 bases in the middle. This CDR3 is 13 amino acids long. The CDR3 coding sequence is TGTGCCAGCAGTTCGGGACATCAAGAGACCCAGTACTTC. Translated: CASSSGHQETQYF.